The rows below give T cell receptor beta chains drawn from one sample of a study of cytomegalovirus exposure and HLA in healthy donors. TCRdb keeps only in-frame clones here, not all; method: immunoSEQ multiplex PCR. The sample has 150,000 or so clones; over 60% are singletons. Sequencing used PBMCs. All receptors derive from a girl between 5 and 17 years old in good health and CMV-seronegative. Both conserved end residues are part of each CDR3. D genes are given only for firm matches. Clone size is not always given. Where it is, it says once, few, many or a class for expanded clones.

cdr3_aa: CASSIVEGHLDQPQHF
cdr3_nt: TGTGCCAGTAGTATAGTTGAGGGACACCTGGATCAGCCCCAGCATTTT
clone_size: few
v_call: TRBV19
d_call: -
j_call: TRBJ1-5

cdr3_aa: CASSVGQGGMNTEAFF
cdr3_nt: TGTGCCAGCAGCGTCGGGCAGGGGGGAATGAACACTGAAGCTTTCTTT
clone_size: -
v_call: TRBV27
d_call: TRBD1
j_call: TRBJ1-1

cdr3_aa: CASSYSRYSLNYGYTF
cdr3_nt: TGTGCCAGCAGTTACTCGAGATACTCTCTTAACTATGGCTACACCTTC
clone_size: few
v_call: TRBV6-5
d_call: -
j_call: TRBJ1-2

cdr3_aa: CASSGGLAGGHNEQFF
cdr3_nt: TGCGCCAGCAGCGGCGGTCTAGCGGGGGGTCACAATGAGCAGTTCTTC
clone_size: once
v_call: TRBV5-1
d_call: TRBD2
j_call: TRBJ2-1

cdr3_aa: CASSLLGQTNTEAFF
cdr3_nt: TGCGCCAGCAGCTTGTTGGGACAGACGAACACTGAAGCTTTCTTT
clone_size: -
v_call: TRBV5-1
d_call: TRBD1
j_call: TRBJ1-1

cdr3_aa: CASSIPQGSYNQPQHF
cdr3_nt: TGTGCCAGTAGTATTCCACAGGGGTCTTACAATCAGCCCCAGCATTTT
clone_size: -
v_call: TRBV19
d_call: TRBD1
j_call: TRBJ1-5

cdr3_aa: CASSRTETTYGYTF
cdr3_nt: TGTGCCAGCAGTAGGACAGAGACTACCTATGGCTACACCTTC
clone_size: few
v_call: TRBV2
d_call: -
j_call: TRBJ1-2

cdr3_aa: CASSPGQINIQYF
cdr3_nt: TGTGCCAGCAGCCCGGGACAAATAAACATTCAGTACTTC
clone_size: -
v_call: TRBV7-9
d_call: -
j_call: TRBJ2-4

cdr3_aa: CASSQAQGLLNTEAFF
cdr3_nt: TGCGCCAGCAGCCAGGCGCAGGGACTCCTGAACACTGAAGCTTTCTTT
clone_size: few
v_call: TRBV4-1
d_call: -
j_call: TRBJ1-1

cdr3_aa: CASSVEWTSSSEQFF
cdr3_nt: TGTGCCAGCAGCGTAGAGTGGACTAGCTCTAGTGAGCAGTTCTTC
clone_size: -
v_call: TRBV9
d_call: TRBD2
j_call: TRBJ2-1

cdr3_aa: CASSPQDRSNEKLFF
cdr3_nt: TGTGCCAGCTCACCCCAAGACAGGTCTAATGAAAAACTGTTTTTT
clone_size: -
v_call: TRBV18
d_call: -
j_call: TRBJ1-4

cdr3_aa: CASSPRTGGLGTEAFF
cdr3_nt: TGTGCCAGCAGCCCTCGGACAGGGGGTTTGGGCACTGAAGCTTTCTTT
clone_size: -
v_call: TRBV9
d_call: TRBD1
j_call: TRBJ1-1

cdr3_aa: CASSEYYEQYF
cdr3_nt: TGTGCCAGCAGCGAGTACTACGAGCAGTACTTC
clone_size: -
v_call: TRBV2
d_call: -
j_call: TRBJ2-7

cdr3_aa: CASSLGTGDAQPQHF
cdr3_nt: TGTGCCAGCAGCTTAGGGACAGGGGATGCTCAGCCCCAGCATTTT
clone_size: once
v_call: TRBV7-8
d_call: TRBD1
j_call: TRBJ1-5

cdr3_aa: CASSATQDTYEQYF
cdr3_nt: TGTGCCAGCAGCGCAACCCAGGACACCTACGAGCAGTACTTC
clone_size: -
v_call: TRBV9
d_call: -
j_call: TRBJ2-7

cdr3_aa: CASGGERNTIYF
cdr3_nt: TGTGCCAGCGGAGGAGAGAGAAACACCATATATTTT
clone_size: -
v_call: TRBV2
d_call: -
j_call: TRBJ1-3

cdr3_aa: CASSFGTGYYGYTF
cdr3_nt: TGTGCCAGCAGCTTCGGCACAGGCTACTATGGCTACACCTTC
clone_size: -
v_call: TRBV11-2
d_call: -
j_call: TRBJ1-2

cdr3_aa: CASSPQRGGIETQYF
cdr3_nt: TGTGCCAGCAGCCCTCAGCGGGGGGGGATAGAGACCCAGTACTTC
clone_size: -
v_call: TRBV5-4
d_call: TRBD2
j_call: TRBJ2-5

cdr3_aa: CASKGGSNTGELFF
cdr3_nt: TGTGCCAGCAAAGGCGGGTCGAACACCGGGGAGCTGTTTTTT
clone_size: -
v_call: TRBV18
d_call: -
j_call: TRBJ2-2

cdr3_aa: CASSTDVGEGGYTF
cdr3_nt: TGTGCCAGCAGCACTGACGTAGGGGAGGGAGGCTACACCTTC
clone_size: -
v_call: TRBV5-5
d_call: -
j_call: TRBJ1-2

cdr3_aa: CASSASGGASYNEQFF
cdr3_nt: TGTGCCAGCAGCGCTAGCGGGGGGGCCTCCTACAATGAGCAGTTCTTC
clone_size: -
v_call: TRBV9
d_call: TRBD2
j_call: TRBJ2-1

cdr3_aa: CATRDGTGATGELFF
cdr3_nt: TGCGCCACCAGAGATGGGACAGGTGCCACCGGGGAGCTGTTTTTT
clone_size: few
v_call: TRBV5-1
d_call: TRBD1
j_call: TRBJ2-2

cdr3_aa: CASSLEGQDNSPLHF
cdr3_nt: TGTGCCAGCAGCTTGGAGGGACAGGATAATTCACCCCTCCACTTT
clone_size: -
v_call: TRBV7-8
d_call: TRBD1
j_call: TRBJ1-6

cdr3_aa: CAWNRQGNYGYTF
cdr3_nt: TGTGCCTGGAACCGACAGGGAAACTATGGCTACACCTTC
clone_size: -
v_call: TRBV30
d_call: TRBD1
j_call: TRBJ1-2

cdr3_aa: CASSEAPQRDEQYF
cdr3_nt: TGTGCCAGCAGTGAAGCGCCCCAGAGGGACGAGCAGTACTTC
clone_size: -
v_call: TRBV6-1
d_call: -
j_call: TRBJ2-7

cdr3_aa: CASSLAHRLAGNEQFF
cdr3_nt: TGTGCCAGCAGCTTAGCGCACAGACTAGCGGGCAATGAGCAGTTCTTC
clone_size: -
v_call: TRBV7-2
d_call: TRBD2
j_call: TRBJ2-1

cdr3_aa: CASSLVPQDYPSHEQYF
cdr3_nt: TGTGCCAGCAGCTTGGTCCCCCAGGACTATCCCAGCCACGAGCAGTACTTC
clone_size: -
v_call: TRBV5-6
d_call: -
j_call: TRBJ2-7

cdr3_aa: CASSFLWGGLGTEAFF
cdr3_nt: TGTGCCAGCAGCTTTCTCTGGGGGGGTTTAGGCACTGAAGCTTTCTTT
clone_size: -
v_call: TRBV9
d_call: -
j_call: TRBJ1-1

cdr3_aa: CASNSDSSYNSPLHF
cdr3_nt: TGTGCCAGCAACTCGGACAGCTCCTATAATTCACCCCTCCACTTT
clone_size: -
v_call: TRBV28
d_call: -
j_call: TRBJ1-6

cdr3_aa: CASSLTPFGTGLGVTGANVLTF
cdr3_nt: TGTGCCAGCAGCCTCACGCCCTTCGGGACAGGGCTCGGGGTTACTGGGGCCAACGTCCTGACTTTC
clone_size: -
v_call: TRBV28
d_call: TRBD1
j_call: TRBJ2-6

cdr3_aa: CASSFLTGKNTEAFF
cdr3_nt: TGTGCCAGCAGCTTCCTGACAGGCAAAAACACTGAAGCTTTCTTT
clone_size: -
v_call: TRBV5-6
d_call: -
j_call: TRBJ1-1

cdr3_aa: CASSDTGGAYEQYF
cdr3_nt: TGTGCCAGCAGTGATACGGGGGGGGCCTACGAGCAGTACTTC
clone_size: -
v_call: TRBV25-1
d_call: TRBD2
j_call: TRBJ2-7

cdr3_aa: CAARWGQDTEAFF
cdr3_nt: TGTGCCGCCCGATGGGGGCAGGACACTGAAGCTTTCTTT
clone_size: -
v_call: TRBV6-5
d_call: -
j_call: TRBJ1-1

cdr3_aa: CASSSPPGVGEKLFF
cdr3_nt: TGTGCCAGCAGCTCACCCCCCGGGGTGGGGGAAAAACTGTTTTTT
clone_size: -
v_call: TRBV7-9
d_call: -
j_call: TRBJ1-4

cdr3_aa: CASSAGTSYHNEQFF
cdr3_nt: TGTGCCAGCAGTGCCGGGACTAGCTATCACAATGAGCAGTTCTTC
clone_size: -
v_call: TRBV9
d_call: TRBD2
j_call: TRBJ2-1

cdr3_aa: CAISESVQGVSNQPQHF
cdr3_nt: TGTGCCATCAGTGAGTCCGTCCAGGGGGTAAGCAATCAGCCCCAGCATTTT
clone_size: few
v_call: TRBV10-3
d_call: TRBD1
j_call: TRBJ1-5

cdr3_aa: CASSPTGDYQETQYF
cdr3_nt: TGTGCCAGCAGCCCGACAGGGGATTATCAAGAGACCCAGTACTTC
clone_size: -
v_call: TRBV11-2
d_call: TRBD1
j_call: TRBJ2-5

cdr3_aa: CASSVAGSRDEQYF
cdr3_nt: TGTGCCAGCAGCGTAGCGGGGAGTCGAGACGAGCAGTACTTC
clone_size: -
v_call: TRBV9
d_call: -
j_call: TRBJ2-7

cdr3_aa: CASSSGGRQTYGYTF
cdr3_nt: TGCGCCAGCAGCTCCGGTGGGAGACAAACCTATGGCTACACCTTC
clone_size: once
v_call: TRBV5-1
d_call: -
j_call: TRBJ1-2

cdr3_aa: CASSQRDRDYGYTF
cdr3_nt: TGTGCCAGCAGCCAAAGAGACAGGGACTATGGCTACACCTTC
clone_size: -
v_call: TRBV6-1
d_call: TRBD1
j_call: TRBJ1-2

cdr3_aa: CASLPGGNTGELFF
cdr3_nt: TGTGCCAGCCTACCAGGGGGCAACACCGGGGAGCTGTTTTTT
clone_size: -
v_call: TRBV25-1
d_call: TRBD1
j_call: TRBJ2-2

cdr3_aa: CASSLGRLAAEQYF
cdr3_nt: TGTGCCAGCAGCTTAGGTAGACTAGCTGCCGAGCAGTACTTC
clone_size: -
v_call: TRBV11-2
d_call: TRBD2
j_call: TRBJ2-7

cdr3_aa: CATSREGDSPYGYTF
cdr3_nt: TGTGCCACCAGCAGAGAAGGGGATTCACCCTATGGCTACACCTTC
clone_size: few
v_call: TRBV15
d_call: -
j_call: TRBJ1-2